These 20 T cell receptor beta chains share one sample of origin, sequenced in a study of CD8 T cells in ankylosing spondylitis (dated by TCRdb to 2017 to 2019). Libraries were prepared through 5' RACE. TCRdb lists the instrument as Illumina HiSeq 2500. TCRdb trimmed public reads at Q25 via fastp, called clones via MiXCR and kept in-frame beta chains. Entries are consolidated by CDR3 protein sequence, retaining the most common genes and DNA. The sample records about 340,000 distinct CDR3 sequences, approximately 20% of which are singletons. Of the sample, over 10% is held by the ten largest clones. Material for sequencing was blood, either unsorted or a sorted T cell fraction (not recorded which). The receptors originated from a male donor with ankylosing spondylitis or in good health (not recorded which).

The chain joins TRBV28 to TRBJ2-7, with 10 bases identical to TRBD2. This CDR3 has 14 residues. In germline, CDR1 is MDHEN, CDR2 SYDVKM. V shed 6 bases, J shed 3 bases, and the junction held 5 bases outside the gene matches. In DNA form, the CDR3 reads TGTGCCAGCAGCTTGCTAGCGGGGGTCTACGAGCAGTACTTC. Translated: CASSLLAGVYEQYF. Full variable domain (rest looked up from reference TRBV28 and TRBJ2-7): DVKVTQSSRYLVKRTGEKVFLECVQDMDHENMFWYRQDPGLGLRLIYFSYDVKMKEKGDIPEGYSVSREKKERFSLILESASTNQTSMYLCASSLLAGVYEQYFGPGTRLTVT.

V gene TRBV12-3 or TRBV12-4 combines with J gene TRBJ2-1; D is possibly TRBD1 (5 bases). The CDR3 length is 13 residues. V was clipped by 7 bases and J by 4 bases, with 11 bases between them. CDR3 nucleotides: TGTGCCAGCACCATGACAGTTTACAATGAGCAGTTCTTC. Translated: CASTMTVYNEQFF.

This clonotype was observed a few times. This rearrangement joins TRBV4-1 to TRBJ1-5; 9 nucleotides match TRBD1. The CDR3 totals 13 residues. The J segment lost 6 bases and the V segment lost 3 bases, leaving 0 bases of the junction unmatched. Germline lookup yields CDR1 MGHRA and CDR2 YSYEKL. The CDR3 DNA reads TGCGCCAGCAGCCAGGGACAGGGTCAGCCCCAGCATTTT. Translating gives CASSQGQGQPQHF.

This clonotype was counted only a few times. The chain is built from TRBV15 and TRBJ2-2; 8 bases align to TRBD2. V dropped 0 bases and J dropped 7; count of bases not matched to a gene: 10. The germline gives CDR1 LNHNV, CDR2 YYDKDF (reference sequence). This CDR3 contains 17 residues. The CDR3 region is CATSRDKTGGPGGELFF. The DNA for the CDR3 is TGTGCCACCAGCAGAGATAAGACGGGGGGGCCAGGCGGGGAGCTGTTTTTT.

A few counts support this clonotype. The rearrangement uses TRBV5-5 and TRBJ2-7; tentatively, D is TRBD1 (6 bases). The CDR3 loop spans 14 amino acids. Germline V gene sequence: CDR1 SGHKS, CDR2 YYEKEE (reference sequence). Between the trimmed V and J ends, which lost 1 base and 2 bases, there was a span of 10 bases. The CDR3 DNA follows: TGTGCCAGCAGCTTGTGGGGGCCGACCTACGAGCAGTACTTC. Residues: CASSLWGPTYEQYF.

J is TRBJ2-5 and V is TRBV4-2, with 9 bases aligning to TRBD2. The CDR3 contains 20 residues. The ends lost 4 bases at V and 1 base at J; junction bases unmatched: 19. The V gene's germline CDR1 is LGHNA and CDR2 YNFKEQ. CDR3 in amino acids: CASSPYVSGQAGGIQETQYF. CDR3 DNA sequence: TGTGCCAGCAGCCCATACGTTAGCGGCCAAGCGGGAGGAATCCAAGAGACCCAGTACTTC.

The V gene is TRBV2, the J gene TRBJ2-1, with 8 bases that match TRBD2. Per germline, CDR1 SNHLY and CDR2 FYNNEI. V dropped 3 bases and J dropped 7; count of bases not matched to a gene: 11. The CDR3 consists of 16 residues. CDR3 sequence reads: CASSDPSGGTRNEQFF. In DNA, the CDR3 is TGTGCCAGCAGTGACCCAAGCGGGGGTACGCGGAATGAGCAGTTCTTC.

This clonotype was observed a few times. V and J are TRBV12-3 or TRBV12-4 and TRBJ2-1, with 12 nucleotides matching TRBD2. The V segment lost 4 bases and the J segment 8 bases; nucleotides outside the gene matches: 6. The CDR3 length is 15 residues. The CDR3 is CASSSGLAGLYEQFF. Here the CDR3 DNA reads TGTGCCAGCAGTTCTGGACTAGCGGGGTTATATGAGCAGTTCTTC.

In this sample, this clonotype turned up a few times. The chain links TRBV6-5 to TRBJ2-7; TRBD2 agrees at 7 bases. The germline V gene has CDR1 MNHEY and CDR2 SVGAGI. This CDR3 has 13 amino acids. Losses at the gene ends were 3 bases for V and 3 bases for J; bases not matched to a gene: 2. The CDR3 sequence: CASSYGGDYEQYF. CDR3 coding DNA: TGTGCCAGCAGTTATGGGGGGGACTACGAGCAGTACTTC.

In this sample, this clonotype turned up a few times. The chain has TRBV20-1 and TRBJ2-7; no definite D call. V lost 0 bases and J 0 bases, leaving 12 bases between the germline ends. The CDR3 loop spans 15 amino acids. Germline values: CDR1 DFQATT, CDR2 SNEGSKA (reference sequence). In DNA form, the CDR3 reads TGCAGTGCTAGAGATCGCTTGGTCAGCTCCTACGAGCAGTACTTC. It codes for CSARDRLVSSYEQYF.

This clonotype was detected a few times. This chain links TRBV5-1 with TRBJ2-7; 8 bases fit TRBD1. This CDR3 comprises 15 residues. J was trimmed by 0 bases and V by 4 bases; bases with no gene match: 6. Germline CDR1 and CDR2: SGHRS and YFSETQ. The CDR3 sequence: CASSPTGGYSYEQYF. Written as DNA, the CDR3 is TGCGCCAGCAGCCCTACAGGGGGGTACTCCTACGAGCAGTACTTC.

The chain has TRBV7-9 and TRBJ2-1, with TRBD1 identical over 7 bases. J gave up 7 bases and V 2 bases, and 8 bases lay outside the gene matches. The CDR3 covers 15 residues. In germline, CDR1 is SEHNR, CDR2 FQNEAQ (reference sequence). The CDR3 loop is CASSLQEQGKNEQFF. The CDR3 DNA reads as TGTGCCAGCAGCTTACAGGAACAGGGGAAGAATGAGCAGTTCTTC.

This clonotype was seen a handful of times. The chain employs TRBV13 and TRBJ2-2; D is unclear. CDR3 length equals 15 residues. Germline CDR1 and CDR2: PRHDT and FYEKMQ (reference sequence). V was pared by 4 bases and J by 6 bases, with 15 bases between. The CDR3 region has the DNA TGTGCCAGCAGCTCAACAGACACCCGACCCGGGGAGCTGTTTTTT. It yields the protein CASSSTDTRPGELFF.

This clonotype was detected a few times. This chain joins TRBV29-1 and TRBJ2-5, with D possibly being TRBD1 (8 bases). The ends were cut back, 3 bases at V and 2 bases at J, with 28 bases in the middle. Germline CDR1 SQVTM, CDR2 ANQGSEA. This CDR3 contains 19 residues. CDR3 residues: CSVDPQGQGWASGQETQYF. DNA for the CDR3: TGCAGCGTTGATCCGCAAGGACAGGGTTGGGCTAGCGGACAAGAGACCCAGTACTTC.

This clonotype has more than one count but fewer than ten. The DNA of the CDR3 is TGTGCCAGCGGACGGGGCCGCCAAAATGAAAAACTGTTTTTT. Its protein is CASGRGRQNEKLFF. The chain joins TRBV6-1 to TRBJ1-4, with D perhaps matching TRBD1 (5 bases). V was pared by 8 bases and J by 5 bases, with 15 bases between. CDR1 is MNHNS, CDR2 SASEGT, per germline. CDR3 size: 14 residues.

V gene TRBV5-1 combines with J gene TRBJ2-7, with 8 bases that match TRBD1. Germline CDR1 is SGHRS and CDR2 is YFSETQ. This CDR3 contains 16 residues. Germline trimming cut 0 bases from V and 0 bases from J; bases unmatched to any gene: 5. CDR3 bases: TGCGCCAGCAGCTTGGTACAGGGGGAAAGCTCCTACGAGCAGTACTTC. Encoded protein: CASSLVQGESSYEQYF.

On this clonotype: At one of its ends the junction is not consistent with the germline gene, which may arise from a read error. The chain uses TRBV24-1 and TRBJ2-3, with D perhaps TRBD2 (5 bases). The germline V gene has CDR1 KGHDR and CDR2 SFDVKD. This CDR3 has 9 amino acids. The CDR3 DNA follows: TGCCGGAGGTCAGATACGCAGTATTTT. Amino acids: CRRSDTQYF.

This clonotype was detected a few times. The chain couples TRBV5-1 to TRBJ1-1; tentative D call: TRBD1 (5 bases). The CDR3 loop spans 16 amino acids. With 3 bases removed from V and 0 bases from J, the gap between germline ends came to 15 bases. Germline values: CDR1 SGHRS, CDR2 YFSETQ. In nucleotides, the CDR3 is TGCGCCAGCAGCTGGGGCGACAGCTTCATGAACACTGAAGCTTTCTTT. It codes for CASSWGDSFMNTEAFF.

The chain has TRBV7-3 and TRBJ2-4, with no clear D. Trimming stripped 1 base from V and 5 bases from J, with 6 bases between. The CDR3 length is 13 residues. Germline CDR1 reads SGHTA; CDR2 reads FQGTGA. The CDR3 region is CASSLNGENIQYF. In DNA, the CDR3 is TGTGCCAGCAGCTTAAACGGTGAAAACATTCAGTACTTC.

The chain has TRBV29-1 and TRBJ2-3; D is unclear. Germline V gives CDR1 SQVTM, CDR2 ANQGSEA. The CDR3 loop spans 15 amino acids. V was shortened by 6 bases and J by 1 base, with 17 bases between the two germline ends. This chain's CDR3 is CSVALGRWGTDTQYF. DNA for the CDR3: TGCAGCGTGGCCCTAGGCCGGTGGGGCACAGATACGCAGTATTTT.